The subject of this entry is one T cell receptor beta chain. The V end was cut by 3 bases, the J end by 6 bases, with 12 bases between. Germline-derived CDR1 and CDR2 are SGDLS and YYNGEE. The CDR3 length is 13 residues. Assay used: immunoSEQ multiplex PCR; TCRdb lists only in-frame clones, some missing. This sample yields about 81,000 clones, of which just over 90% are seen a single time; 14% belongs to the top ten. This sample stems from a study of OX40 agonist ivuxolimab in advanced cancers. The genes are TRBV9 and TRBJ1-1; no definite D call. The sequencing here drew on CD4+ or CD8+ T cells sorted from blood, taken in a trial of the OX40 agonist ivuxolimab. The sequence came from an adult with an advanced solid tumor such as melanoma, head and neck, liver or kidney cancer. The CDR3 loop is CASSEGGFSEAFF. The CDR3 DNA reads as TGTGCCAGCAGCGAGGGTGGGTTTTCTGAAGCTTTCTTT.